The clone carrying this TCR beta chain was detected a few times. No antigen is known for it. The sample originates from a study of cytomegalovirus exposure and HLA in healthy donors. Study-level points and caveats: Other equally common chains were less clonally expanded than HLA-associated TCR beta chains, a later analysis showed. CMV serostatus alone was available as immune exposure information. Previous analysis showed most TCR beta V segments were productive about 87% or about 30% of the time.

PCR was performed using 60 Vbeta and 13 Jbeta primers. Clones were sequenced by immunoSEQ multiplex PCR, and TCRdb holds only the in-frame ones, with some missing. The data hold some 150,000 clones, with roughly 78% observed a single time. The receptor comes from a middle-aged man in good health and CMV-seropositive. Input material: PBMCs.

CDR3 in amino acids: CASSESNQPQHF. Here the CDR3 DNA reads TGTGCCAGCAGCGAGTCCAATCAGCCCCAGCATTTT. V gene TRBV7-9 combines with J gene TRBJ1-5, with D uncertain. Trimming removed 5 bases from V and 3 bases from J, with 5 bases in between. The CDR3 covers 12 residues. The V gene's germline CDR1 is SEHNR and CDR2 FQNEAQ (reference sequence). The whole variable domain, filled in from reference TRBV7-9 and TRBJ1-5, reads DTGVSQNPRHKITKRGQNVTFRCDPISEHNRLYWYRQTLGQGPEFLTYFQNEAQLEKSRLLSDRFSAERPKGSFSTLEIQRTEQGDSAMYLCASSESNQPQHFGDGTRLSIL.